Listed below are T cell receptor beta chains from one sample, sequenced in a study of blood T cells in healthy people across ages. Each CDR3 protein is one row after TCRdb ran MiXCR on the 5' RACE reads. The repertoire consists of under 2,000,000 distinct CDR3 sequences, with less than 50% occurring once and the leading ten covering around 2.1%. Sequenced input: blood. The receptor source for this set is a woman aged 35 to 49 in good health. The CDR3 runs from the conserved cysteine through the conserved F or W. Fields, in order: clone size, D gene, J gene, V gene, CDR3 protein, CDR3 DNA. A D gene is named only where the DNA matches it firmly. Clone size, where shown, is once, few, many, or a class for clones that have expanded.

clone size: NA
D gene: NA
J gene: TRBJ1-1
V gene: TRBV28
CDR3 protein: CASCPHTSHTEAFF
CDR3 DNA: TGTGCCAGCTGCCCGCACACATCCCACACTGAAGCTTTCTTT

clone size: once
D gene: TRBD1
J gene: TRBJ1-1
V gene: TRBV29-1
CDR3 protein: CSGTGFGTEAFF
CDR3 DNA: TGCAGCGGGACAGGATTTGGCACTGAAGCTTTCTTT

clone size: NA
D gene: TRBD1
J gene: TRBJ2-5
V gene: TRBV29-1
CDR3 protein: CSVQTGSLETQYF
CDR3 DNA: TGCAGCGTGCAGACAGGGTCTTTGGAGACCCAGTACTTC

clone size: NA
D gene: NA
J gene: TRBJ1-2
V gene: TRBV9
CDR3 protein: CASSARKNYGYTF
CDR3 DNA: TGTGCCAGCAGCGCTAGGAAAAACTATGGCTACACCTTC

clone size: NA
D gene: NA
J gene: TRBJ2-5
V gene: TRBV3-1
CDR3 protein: CASSHPPKGIQETQYF
CDR3 DNA: TGTGCCAGCAGCCACCCACCGAAAGGGATCCAAGAGACCCAGTACTTC

clone size: NA
D gene: NA
J gene: TRBJ2-7
V gene: TRBV9
CDR3 protein: CASSLGQTRGNEQYF
CDR3 DNA: TGTGCCAGCAGTCTGGGACAGACTAGGGGAAACGAGCAGTACTTC

clone size: few
D gene: TRBD2
J gene: TRBJ2-5
V gene: TRBV6-5
CDR3 protein: CASSKLAGGVEETQYF
CDR3 DNA: TGTGCCAGCAGTAAACTAGCGGGGGGCGTGGAAGAGACCCAGTACTTC

clone size: NA
D gene: NA
J gene: TRBJ2-3
V gene: TRBV27
CDR3 protein: CASTTPQGGDTQYF
CDR3 DNA: TGTGCCAGCACTACCCCCCAGGGAGGAGATACGCAGTATTTT

clone size: few
D gene: TRBD1
J gene: TRBJ1-6
V gene: TRBV5-1
CDR3 protein: CASSSLRDSSPLHF
CDR3 DNA: TGCGCCAGCAGCTCTCTCCGGGACAGTTCACCCCTCCACTTT

clone size: NA
D gene: NA
J gene: TRBJ2-1
V gene: TRBV28
CDR3 protein: CASSSGARINEQFF
CDR3 DNA: TGTGCCAGCAGTTCCGGAGCAAGGATCAATGAGCAGTTCTTC

clone size: NA
D gene: TRBD2
J gene: TRBJ2-3
V gene: TRBV20-1
CDR3 protein: CSAPGLAGGRTDTQYF
CDR3 DNA: TGCAGTGCCCCCGGACTAGCGGGGGGTCGGACAGATACGCAGTATTTT

clone size: NA
D gene: NA
J gene: TRBJ1-4
V gene: TRBV3-1
CDR3 protein: CASSQERGWGNEKLFF
CDR3 DNA: TGTGCCAGCAGCCAAGAGAGGGGATGGGGTAATGAAAAACTGTTTTTT

clone size: few
D gene: NA
J gene: TRBJ2-1
V gene: TRBV7-2
CDR3 protein: CASSLVNGGRNNEQFF
CDR3 DNA: TGTGCCAGCAGCTTAGTGAACGGGGGACGTAACAATGAGCAGTTCTTC

clone size: NA
D gene: NA
J gene: TRBJ2-1
V gene: TRBV4-3
CDR3 protein: CASSQSFLAYNEQFF
CDR3 DNA: TGCGCCAGCAGCCAGAGCTTTCTCGCCTACAATGAGCAGTTCTTC

clone size: NA
D gene: NA
J gene: TRBJ1-6
V gene: TRBV6-5
CDR3 protein: CASSARDPHNSPLHF
CDR3 DNA: TGTGCCAGCAGTGCCCGGGACCCGCATAATTCACCCCTCCACTTT

clone size: NA
D gene: NA
J gene: TRBJ2-4
V gene: TRBV20-1
CDR3 protein: CSASSVGGIQYF
CDR3 DNA: TGCAGTGCTAGTTCAGTTGGGGGCATTCAGTACTTC

clone size: NA
D gene: TRBD1
J gene: TRBJ2-1
V gene: TRBV6-6
CDR3 protein: CASSPIGGAGNEQFF
CDR3 DNA: TGTGCCAGCAGCCCAATAGGGGGCGCTGGGAATGAGCAGTTCTTC

clone size: many
D gene: TRBD1
J gene: TRBJ2-5
V gene: TRBV4-1
CDR3 protein: CASSLRDRDQETQYF
CDR3 DNA: TGCGCCAGCAGTCTAAGGGACAGGGACCAAGAGACCCAGTACTTC

clone size: NA
D gene: TRBD1
J gene: TRBJ1-4
V gene: TRBV19
CDR3 protein: CASKGTGWNEKPFF
CDR3 DNA: TGTGCCAGTAAGGGGACAGGGTGGAATGAAAAACCGTTTTTT

clone size: NA
D gene: TRBD2
J gene: TRBJ2-3
V gene: TRBV7-2
CDR3 protein: CASSLGTSGGNRDTQYF
CDR3 DNA: TGTGCCAGCAGCTTAGGGACTAGCGGGGGAAACCGTGATACGCAGTATTTT

clone size: NA
D gene: NA
J gene: TRBJ2-3
V gene: TRBV20-1
CDR3 protein: CSASELGRSTDTQYF
CDR3 DNA: TGCAGTGCTAGCGAGTTAGGGAGGAGCACAGATACGCAGTATTTT

clone size: NA
D gene: TRBD1
J gene: TRBJ1-2
V gene: TRBV20-1
CDR3 protein: CSARHGRGRGYGYTF
CDR3 DNA: TGCAGTGCTAGACACGGGAGGGGGCGCGGCTATGGCTACACCTTC

clone size: NA
D gene: TRBD1
J gene: TRBJ2-3
V gene: TRBV29-1
CDR3 protein: CSVEGEGGRADTQYF
CDR3 DNA: TGCAGCGTTGAAGGGGAAGGGGGCAGAGCAGATACGCAGTATTTT

clone size: NA
D gene: NA
J gene: TRBJ1-2
V gene: TRBV7-9
CDR3 protein: CASSPGRGSYGYTF
CDR3 DNA: TGTGCCAGCAGCCCGGGCAGGGGATCCTATGGCTACACCTTC

clone size: once
D gene: NA
J gene: TRBJ2-3
V gene: TRBV11-2
CDR3 protein: CASSRTRGESTQYF
CDR3 DNA: TGTGCCAGCAGCCGAACCCGGGGCGAGAGTACGCAGTATTTT